The rows below give T cell receptor beta chains drawn from one sample of a study of blood T cells in healthy people across ages. One entry per CDR3 protein, called by TCRdb with MiXCR from the 5' RACE reads. The sample records 870,000 or so distinct CDR3 sequences, around 26% being singletons. Sequencing was performed on blood. These receptor sequences come from a woman aged 80 or over in good health. The CDR3 runs from the conserved cysteine through the conserved F or W. A D gene is named only where the DNA matches it firmly. Size is stated for part of the rows, as once, few or many counts, or as a class when the clone is expanded.

v_call	clone_size	j_call	d_call	cdr3_nt	cdr3_aa
TRBV4-1	few	TRBJ1-4	TRBD1	TGCGCCAGCAGCCATCCCCCCGGGACAGGGGATGAAAAACTGTTTTTT	CASSHPPGTGDEKLFF
TRBV5-8	few	TRBJ1-6	NA	TGTGCCAGCAGCTTGTCCCGAGGGTCACCCCTCCACTTT	CASSLSRGSPLHF
TRBV11-2	NA	TRBJ1-1	NA	TGTGCCAGCAGCCTACAATGGGGGGCCTACACTGAAGCTTTCTTT	CASSLQWGAYTEAFF
TRBV18	many	TRBJ2-5	TRBD2	TGTGCCAGCTCACCTGAATCGTCGACTAGCGGGGGTAAAGAGACCCAGTACTTC	CASSPESSTSGGKETQYF
TRBV28	many	TRBJ2-1	TRBD2	TGTGCCAGCATCCAACTAGCGGGGGTCGGGTTCGACAATGAGCAGTTCTTC	CASIQLAGVGFDNEQFF
TRBV20-1	few	TRBJ2-5	NA	TGCAGGGCGAGGACGAGCGGGGAGACCCAGTACTTC	CRARTSGETQYF
TRBV20-1	NA	TRBJ2-3	NA	TGCAGTGCTAGTGATCGGGCGGGGAATACAGATACGCAGTATTTT	CSASDRAGNTDTQYF
TRBV20-1	NA	TRBJ1-1	NA	TGCAGTGCTAGGAGTTGGGAGAACACTGAAGCTTTCTTT	CSARSWENTEAFF
TRBV20-1	many	TRBJ2-5	NA	TGCAGTGCTAGACGCCTCAACCTCAGGAAAGGGCCCCAAGAGACCCAGTACTTC	CSARRLNLRKGPQETQYF
TRBV20-1	few	TRBJ1-4	TRBD1	TGCAGTGCTAGGGCCGGGGGACAGGAAAAACTGTTTTTT	CSARAGGQEKLFF
TRBV6-6	few	TRBJ2-5	NA	TGTGCCAGCAGCTCCGGACAGCTGAGACAAGAGACCCAGTACTTC	CASSSGQLRQETQYF
TRBV28	few	TRBJ2-7	NA	TGTGCCAGCAGTTTAGGCGGGACGGGAAGCGAGCAGTACTTC	CASSLGGTGSEQYF
TRBV4-1	once	TRBJ1-6	TRBD1	TGCGCCAGCAGCCAAATACAGGGGCGCGTACCCCTCCACTTT	CASSQIQGRVPLHF
TRBV5-5	many	TRBJ1-2	TRBD1	TGTGCCAGCACCCCGGCAGGGGGAGTCTATGGCTACACCTTC	CASTPAGGVYGYTF
TRBV20-1	NA	TRBJ2-1	TRBD2	TGCAGTGCTAGAATGCTAGCGGGATACAATGAGCAGTTCTTC	CSARMLAGYNEQFF
TRBV12-3/TRBV12-4	NA	TRBJ2-3	NA	TGTGCCAGCAGTTTCGGCAGAGTTAGAACAGATGCGCAGTATTTT	CASSFGRVRTDAQYF
TRBV20-1	NA	TRBJ2-1	NA	TGCAGTGCTAGCTGGGGTTTAGGGTCGGGCAATGAGCAGTTCTTC	CSASWGLGSGNEQFF
TRBV12-3/TRBV12-4	NA	TRBJ2-3	NA	TGTGCCAGCAGTTTGAGGGGGGGGGCAGATGCGCAGTATTTT	CASSLRGGADAQYF
TRBV28	many	TRBJ2-7	NA	TGTGCCAGCAGTTCGGGACACCGCGCCGGGCTGTACTTC	CASSSGHRAGLYF
TRBV7-9	many	TRBJ2-1	NA	TGTGCCAGCAGCCGCGACTACAACAATGAGCAGTTCTTC	CASSRDYNNEQFF
TRBV12-3/TRBV12-4	NA	TRBJ2-2	TRBD2	TGTGCCAGCAGTCTACTAGCGGGGGTTACGAACACCGGGGAGCTGTTTTTT	CASSLLAGVTNTGELFF
TRBV9	NA	TRBJ2-1	TRBD2	TGTGCCAGCAGCGCCAGACTAGCGGGGGGGAACAATGAGCAGTTCTTC	CASSARLAGGNNEQFF
TRBV2	many	TRBJ2-3	NA	TGTGCCAGCAGTGGACTTACTAGCACAGATACGCAGTATTTT	CASSGLTSTDTQYF
TRBV7-2	NA	TRBJ1-2	NA	TGTGCCAGCAGCTTACGGGGGCGCACTAACTATGGCTACACCTTC	CASSLRGRTNYGYTF
TRBV7-2	NA	TRBJ1-4	NA	TGTGCCAGCAGCCCAGACGGGGGGCGTAAGGAAAAACGGTTTTTT	CASSPDGGRKEKRFF
TRBV6-5	NA	TRBJ1-2	NA	TGTGCCAGCAGTTACTCGAATCTGTATGGCTACACCTTC	CASSYSNLYGYTF
TRBV28	NA	TRBJ1-1	NA	TGTGCCAGCAGCCCCCCCGGGGGGTGGGAGAACACTGAAGCTTTCTTT	CASSPPGGWENTEAFF
TRBV15	few	TRBJ1-5	TRBD1	TGTGCCACCAGCAGAGGTGCAGGGGGCACGGGTAATAGCAATCAGCCCCAGCATTTT	CATSRGAGGTGNSNQPQHF
TRBV13	few	TRBJ2-2	NA	TGTGCCAGCAGAGGGTGGGACACCGGGGAGCTGTTTTTT	CASRGWDTGELFF
TRBV14	many	TRBJ1-2	NA	TGTGCCAGCAGCCAAAATTCAGGAGCTAACTATGGCTACACCTTC	CASSQNSGANYGYTF
TRBV20-1	once	TRBJ2-5	NA	TGCAGTGCTAGAGGAGGGTTTGGGCGGGGGCCCCAAGAGACCCAGTACTTC	CSARGGFGRGPQETQYF
TRBV5-1	NA	TRBJ2-1	TRBD1	TGCGCCAGCACAATGGGACAGGACCACAATGAGCAGTTCTTC	CASTMGQDHNEQFF
TRBV6-2/TRBV6-3	many	TRBJ2-6	TRBD1	TGTGCCAGCAGTTACTCGGGGACAGCCTCCTCTGGGGCCAACGTCCTGACTTTC	CASSYSGTASSGANVLTF
TRBV7-6	few	TRBJ1-2	NA	TGTGCCAGCAGCCTAGCCCCGGACAGCAACTATGGCTACACCTTC	CASSLAPDSNYGYTF
TRBV27	few	TRBJ2-7	TRBD2	TGTGCCAGCACCTTACTTGGGACTAGAAGGACCTACAATGAGCAGTACTTC	CASTLLGTRRTYNEQYF
TRBV12-3/TRBV12-4	few	TRBJ2-6	NA	TGTGCCAGCAGTTCGCCCGGGGAATTCGCTGGGGCCAACGTCCTGACTTTC	CASSSPGEFAGANVLTF
TRBV2	NA	TRBJ1-2	TRBD1	TGTGCCAGCAGGGGTGGACAGGGGTCCTATGGCTACACCTTC	CASRGGQGSYGYTF
TRBV12-3/TRBV12-4	NA	TRBJ2-1	TRBD2	TGTGCCAGCAGATATAGCGGGGGCCAACCTAGTGAGCAGTTCTTC	CASRYSGGQPSEQFF
TRBV20-1	NA	TRBJ2-7	NA	TGCAGTGCGCAGACGGGAGCCATCTACGAGCAGTACTTC	CSAQTGAIYEQYF
TRBV30	few	TRBJ1-2	NA	TGTGCCTGGACGCAGGGGAACTATGGCTACACCTTC	CAWTQGNYGYTF
TRBV4-3	few	TRBJ2-1	TRBD2	TGCGCCAGCAGCCCTGTAGCGGGGGGCTACAATGAGCAGTTCTTC	CASSPVAGGYNEQFF
TRBV20-1	many	TRBJ2-1	NA	TGCAGTGCTCGACAGTCTGGCTCCTACAATGAGCAGTTCTTC	CSARQSGSYNEQFF
TRBV7-8	NA	TRBJ2-1	NA	TGTGCCAGCAGCTTAGCGTCTAGACCGTACAATGAGCAGTTCTTC	CASSLASRPYNEQFF
TRBV9	NA	TRBJ2-7	NA	TGTGCCAGCAGCGTAGAGCTGCAAACCTACGAGCAGTACTTC	CASSVELQTYEQYF
TRBV9	many	TRBJ2-5	NA	TGTGCCAGCAGCGGCCCCCGGGGGGCCGGAGAGACCCAGTACTTC	CASSGPRGAGETQYF
TRBV18	few	TRBJ1-1	NA	TGTGCCAGCTCACCCCGACAGACTCAGAACACTGAAGCTTTCTTT	CASSPRQTQNTEAFF
TRBV5-4	NA	TRBJ1-1	NA	TGTGCCAGCAGCTCACAACAGGGCGTCACTGAAGCTTTCTTT	CASSSQQGVTEAFF
TRBV28	NA	TRBJ1-4	NA	TGTGCCAGCAGGGGATCAGGGCAGGGATATGAAAAACTGTTTTTT	CASRGSGQGYEKLFF
TRBV6-6	NA	TRBJ2-7	NA	TGTGCCAGCACCCTACAGGGACCCCCTGGGGCCCAGTACTTC	CASTLQGPPGAQYF
TRBV19	NA	TRBJ2-5	NA	TGTGCCAGTAGTATAGGTACAAGGTACAATGAGCAGTACTTC	CASSIGTRYNEQYF
TRBV15	many	TRBJ2-1	TRBD2	TGTGCCACCAGCAGAGAGCCAGCGGGGGGGAACAATGAGCAGTTCTTC	CATSREPAGGNNEQFF
TRBV2	NA	TRBJ2-2	TRBD1	TGTGCCAGCACTAGACAGGGGACGAACACCGGGGAGCTGTTTTTT	CASTRQGTNTGELFF